The clone carrying this T cell receptor (beta chain) was observed once. Assay used: immunoSEQ multiplex PCR; TCRdb lists only in-frame clones, some missing. The sample contains over 60,000 clones, 85% of which appear only once. The data originate from a study of control samples from healthy donors and cancer patients. CDR1 is MNHEY, CDR2 SVGAGI, per germline. Trimming left V 2 bases short and J 3 bases short, with 7 bases between. The CDR3 covers 13 residues. The sequence was obtained from a man aged 35-49 years in good health. Input material: blood. This chain joins TRBV6-5 and TRBJ2-5; D is unresolved. This CDR3 reads CASSYGREETQYF. CDR3 coding DNA: TGTGCCAGCAGTTACGGGCGCGAAGAGACCCAGTACTTC.